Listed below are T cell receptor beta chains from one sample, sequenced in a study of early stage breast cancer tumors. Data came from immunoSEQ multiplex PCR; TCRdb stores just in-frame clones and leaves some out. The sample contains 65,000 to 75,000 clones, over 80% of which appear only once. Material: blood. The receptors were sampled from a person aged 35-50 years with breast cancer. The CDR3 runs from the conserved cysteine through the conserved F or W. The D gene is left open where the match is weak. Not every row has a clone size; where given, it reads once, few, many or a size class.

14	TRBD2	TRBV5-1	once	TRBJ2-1	CASSLQASGSGEIF	TGCGCCAGCAGCTTGCAGGCTAGCGGGAGTGGAGAGATCTTC
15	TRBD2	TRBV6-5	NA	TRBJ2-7	CASSSGTSGPYEQYF	TGTGCCAGCAGTTCCGGGACTAGCGGTCCCTACGAGCAGTACTTC
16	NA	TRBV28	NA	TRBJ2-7	CASRPPGTAVGYEQYF	TGTGCCAGCAGACCACCTGGGACCGCCGTGGGGTACGAGCAGTACTTC
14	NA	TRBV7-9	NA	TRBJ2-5	CASSFNGWKETQYF	TGTGCCAGCAGCTTCAACGGGTGGAAGGAGACCCAGTACTTC
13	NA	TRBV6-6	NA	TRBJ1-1	CAVRARRDTEAFF	TGTGCCGTACGTGCCCGCCGGGACACTGAAGCTTTCTTT
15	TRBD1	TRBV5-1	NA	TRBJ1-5	CASSWTGSKDQPQHF	TGCGCCAGCAGCTGGACAGGAAGTAAGGATCAGCCCCAGCATTTT
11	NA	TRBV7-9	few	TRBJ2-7	CASSPQDEQYF	TGTGCCAGCAGCCCGCAGGACGAGCAGTACTTC
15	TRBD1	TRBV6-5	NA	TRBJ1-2	CASSPDRGDNYGYTF	TGTGCCAGCAGTCCCGACAGGGGGGATAACTATGGCTACACCTTC
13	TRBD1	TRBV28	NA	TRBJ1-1	CASSLGQVNPAFF	TGTGCCAGCAGTTTAGGACAGGTTAACCCGGCTTTCTTT
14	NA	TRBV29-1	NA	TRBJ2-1	CSVEAGPKANEQFF	TGCAGCGTTGAAGCCGGGCCAAAGGCCAATGAGCAGTTCTTC
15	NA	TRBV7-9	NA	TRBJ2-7	CASSSSSVFSYEQYF	TGTGCCAGCAGCAGCTCTAGCGTATTCTCCTACGAGCAGTACTTC
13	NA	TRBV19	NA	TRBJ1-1	CASSIYGGTEAFF	TGTGCCAGTAGTATATATGGTGGCACTGAAGCTTTCTTT
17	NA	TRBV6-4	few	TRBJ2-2	CASSDPHVLSRTGELFF	TGTGCCAGCAGTGACCCCCACGTGCTGTCGCGCACCGGGGAGCTGTTTTTT
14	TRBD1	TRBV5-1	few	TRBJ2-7	CASSSTGGSYEQYF	TGCGCCAGCAGCTCCACAGGGGGTTCCTACGAGCAGTACTTC
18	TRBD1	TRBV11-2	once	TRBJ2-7	CASRPTGTGKGISYEQYF	TGTGCCAGCAGACCTACCGGGACAGGAAAGGGGATCTCCTACGAGCAGTACTTC
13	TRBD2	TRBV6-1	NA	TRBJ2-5	CATSGGPWETQYF	TGTGCCACCTCGGGGGGGCCGTGGGAGACCCAGTACTTC
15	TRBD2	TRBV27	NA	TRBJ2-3	CASRNLAGSADTQYF	TGTGCCAGCAGGAACCTAGCGGGATCGGCAGATACGCAGTATTTT
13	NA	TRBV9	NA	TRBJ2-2	CASSVGGFGELFF	TGTGCCAGCAGCGTTGGGGGTTTCGGGGAGCTGTTTTTT
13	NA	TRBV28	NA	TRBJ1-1	CASSSPGVAEAFF	TGTGCCAGCAGTTCCCCGGGGGTGGCTGAAGCTTTCTTT
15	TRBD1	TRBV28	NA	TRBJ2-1	CASTGQETPVREQFF	TGTGCCAGCACTGGACAGGAGACTCCCGTGAGGGAGCAGTTCTTC
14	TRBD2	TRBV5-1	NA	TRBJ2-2	CASSFSGGTGELFF	TGCGCCAGCAGCTTTAGCGGGGGCACCGGGGAGCTGTTTTTT
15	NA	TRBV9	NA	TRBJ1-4	CASSVEASTNEKLFF	TGTGCCAGCAGCGTAGAGGCCTCAACTAATGAAAAACTGTTTTTT
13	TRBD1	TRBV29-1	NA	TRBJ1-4	CSGKTGAYEKLFF	TGCAGCGGGAAGACAGGGGCCTATGAAAAACTGTTTTTT
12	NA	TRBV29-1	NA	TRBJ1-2	CSVVRQGGGYTF	TGCAGCGTTGTCAGGCAGGGAGGTGGCTACACCTTC
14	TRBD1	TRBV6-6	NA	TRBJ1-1	CASSYQGQGTEAFF	TGTGCCAGCAGTTACCAAGGACAGGGCACTGAAGCTTTCTTT
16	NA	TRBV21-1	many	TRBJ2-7	CASSRRAVFSSYEQYF	TGTGCCAGCAGCAGACGCGCGGTGTTCAGCTCCTACGAGCAGTACTTC
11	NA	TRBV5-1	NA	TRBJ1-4	CASSGGEKLFF	TGCGCCAGCAGCGGAGGGGAAAAACTGTTTTTT
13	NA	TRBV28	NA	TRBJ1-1	CASSLTLNTEAFF	TGTGCCAGCAGTTTAACCTTAAACACTGAAGCTTTCTTT
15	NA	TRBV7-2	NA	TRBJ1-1	CASSPTLGGNGGAFF	TGTGCCAGCAGCCCGACTCTTGGGGGAAACGGGGGAGCTTTCTTT
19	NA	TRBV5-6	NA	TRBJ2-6	CASSSGHRPWTSGANVLTF	TGTGCCAGCAGCTCGGGACACAGGCCATGGACCTCTGGGGCCAACGTCCTGACTTTC
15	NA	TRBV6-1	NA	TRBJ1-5	CASSMTVVSNQPQHF	TGTGCCAGCAGTATGACGGTGGTTAGCAATCAGCCCCAGCATTTT
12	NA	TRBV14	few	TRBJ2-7	CASSQESHEQYF	TGTGCCAGCAGCCAAGAAAGCCACGAGCAGTACTTC
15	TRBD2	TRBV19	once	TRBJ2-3	CASRMTGTSGRTQYF	TGTGCCAGTAGGATGACCGGGACTAGCGGGAGGACGCAGTATTTT
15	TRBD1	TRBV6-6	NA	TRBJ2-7	CASINSGTGPYEQYF	TGTGCCAGCATCAACTCGGGGACAGGGCCCTACGAGCAGTACTTC
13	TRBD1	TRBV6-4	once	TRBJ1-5	CASSRGLWQPQHF	TGTGCCAGCAGCAGGGGGCTATGGCAGCCCCAGCATTTT
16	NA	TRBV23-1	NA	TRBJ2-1	CASTLPPGSSYNEQFF	TGCGCCAGTACCCTACCCCCAGGCAGCTCCTACAATGAGCAGTTCTTC
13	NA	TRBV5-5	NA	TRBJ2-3	CASKFPGPDTQYF	TGTGCCAGCAAATTCCCGGGACCAGATACGCAGTATTTT
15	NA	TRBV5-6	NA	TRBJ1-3	CASSHAVNSGNTIYF	TGTGCCAGCAGTCACGCCGTAAACTCTGGAAACACCATATATTTT
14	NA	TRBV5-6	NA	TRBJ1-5	CASSQGNRREAQHF	TGTGCCAGCAGCCAAGGTAACAGGAGGGAGGCCCAGCATTTT
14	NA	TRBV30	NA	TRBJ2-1	CAWTRGSSYNEQFF	TGTGCCTGGACTAGGGGGAGCTCCTACAATGAGCAGTTCTTC
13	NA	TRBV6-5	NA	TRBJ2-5	CASSYTESETQYF	TGTGCCAGCAGTTATACAGAATCCGAGACCCAGTACTTC
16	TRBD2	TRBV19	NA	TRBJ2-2	CASSIRGLIVTGELFF	TGTGCCAGTAGTATACGGGGACTAATTGTGACCGGGGAGCTGTTTTTT
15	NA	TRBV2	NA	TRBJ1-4	CASIRSENRNEKLFF	TGTGCCAGCATTCGGAGCGAAAACCGGAATGAAAAACTGTTTTTT
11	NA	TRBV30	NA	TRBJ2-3	CAWRGADTQYF	TGTGCCTGGAGGGGGGCAGATACGCAGTATTTT
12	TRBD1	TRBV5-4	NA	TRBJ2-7	CASSHTGEGQYF	TGTGCCAGCAGCCATACAGGGGAAGGGCAGTACTTC
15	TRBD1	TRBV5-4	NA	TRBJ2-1	CASSPRDREKNEQFF	TGTGCCAGCAGCCCCCGGGACAGGGAAAAAAATGAGCAGTTCTTC
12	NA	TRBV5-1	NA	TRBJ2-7	CASSLQGYEQYF	TGCGCCAGCAGCTTGCAGGGATACGAGCAGTACTTC
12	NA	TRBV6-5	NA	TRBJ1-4	CASSSGMGKLFF	TGTGCCAGCAGTTCAGGAATGGGAAAACTGTTTTTT
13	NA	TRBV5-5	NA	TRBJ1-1	CASNKMTATEAFF	TGTGCCAGCAACAAGATGACTGCTACTGAAGCTTTCTTT
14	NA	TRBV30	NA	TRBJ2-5	CAWSVFPAQETQYF	TGTGCCTGGAGTGTGTTCCCAGCCCAAGAGACCCAGTACTTC
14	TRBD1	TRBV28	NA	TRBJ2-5	CASSTRTGKETQYF	TGTGCCAGCAGTACCCGGACAGGGAAAGAGACCCAGTACTTC
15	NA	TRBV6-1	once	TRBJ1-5	CASTRGGLGNQPQHF	TGTGCCAGCACCCGAGGGGGGCTAGGCAATCAGCCCCAGCATTTT
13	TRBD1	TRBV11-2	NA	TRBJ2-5	CASSPGQSLEQYF	TGTGCCAGCAGCCCGGGACAGTCTTTGGAGCAGTACTTC
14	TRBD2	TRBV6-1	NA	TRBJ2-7	CASSETSGTYEQYF	TGTGCCAGCAGTGAAACTAGCGGGACTTACGAGCAGTACTTC
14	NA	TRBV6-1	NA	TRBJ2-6	CASIEGSGANVLTF	TGTGCCAGCATTGAGGGCTCTGGGGCCAACGTCCTGACTTTC
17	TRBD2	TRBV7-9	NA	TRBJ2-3	CASSDRRGRDGSDTQYF	TGTGCCAGCAGCGACCGTCGGGGGAGGGATGGTTCAGATACGCAGTATTTT
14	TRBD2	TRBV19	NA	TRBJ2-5	CASRTSGSVETQYF	TGTGCCAGTAGAACTAGCGGGAGTGTAGAGACCCAGTACTTC
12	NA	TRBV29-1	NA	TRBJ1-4	CSASGANEKLFF	TGCAGCGCGTCGGGGGCTAATGAAAAACTGTTTTTT
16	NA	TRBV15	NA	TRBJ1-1	CATSRGPTGGNTEAFF	TGTGCCACCAGCAGGGGCCCAACAGGTGGCAACACTGAAGCTTTCTTT